These 30 T cell receptor beta chains originate from one sample sequenced in a study of T cell responses to AZD1222 COVID-19 vaccine. Here immunoSEQ multiplex PCR was the method, and the copy in TCRdb shows in-frame clones only, minus some. The sample lists 130,000 to 150,000 clones; 82% were seen once. The sample consisted of peripheral blood, taken on day 0 of MenACWY control vaccination. The receptors here all came from an adult in good health.

The gene calls are TRBV2 and TRBJ2-7; 7 bases are a match to TRBD2. The CDR3 consists of 14 residues. In germline, CDR1 is SNHLY, CDR2 FYNNEI. Losses at the gene ends were 7 bases for V and 3 bases for J; bases not matched to a gene: 9. The CDR3 coding sequence is TGTGCCAGCACGACAGAAGCGGGGCACTACGAGCAGTACTTC. Translating it yields CASTTEAGHYEQYF.

This chain uses TRBV6-5 with TRBJ1-5; no clear D. V shed 4 bases and J shed 4 bases, with 8 bases lying between them. CDR1 is MNHEY, CDR2 SVGAGI, per germline. The CDR3 is made up of 13 amino acids. The CDR3 is CASSWAANQPQHF. The CDR3 DNA reads as TGTGCCAGCAGTTGGGCAGCGAATCAGCCCCAGCATTTT.

The CDR3 DNA sequence: TGTGCCAGCAGCCTACACAGGGATGAGTCACCCCTCCACTTT. Its protein product is CASSLHRDESPLHF. The chain employs TRBV16 and TRBJ1-6; D is perhaps TRBD1 (6 bases). CDR1 is KGHSY and CDR2 is FQNENV in the germline V gene. V shed 4 bases and J shed 10 bases, with 14 bases lying between them. This CDR3 is built from 14 residues.

The chain employs TRBV27 and TRBJ1-1, with D uncertain. The CDR3 sequence is 12 residues long. The ends were cut back, 8 bases at V and 4 bases at J, with 11 bases in the middle. Germline V CDR1 and CDR2: MNHEY, SMNVEV (reference sequence). The CDR3 spells CASGFVRTEAFF. Here the CDR3 DNA reads TGTGCCAGCGGGTTTGTTCGCACTGAAGCTTTCTTT.

The gene calls are TRBV4-2 and TRBJ1-2; 11 positions match TRBD1. After removal of 4 bases from V and 6 bases from J, the junction contained 10 bases not matched to a gene. Germline lookup yields CDR1 LGHNA and CDR2 YNFKEQ. The CDR3 totals 16 residues. CDR3 sequence: CASSPRTGGARDGYTF. The CDR3, as DNA: TGTGCCAGCAGCCCAAGGACAGGGGGCGCGCGAGATGGCTACACCTTC.

This rearrangement joins TRBV19 to TRBJ2-3; no reliable D call. Trimming took 2 bases from V and 4 from J, leaving 10 bases between them. The CDR3 totals 14 residues. Germline values: CDR1 LNHDA, CDR2 SQIVND (reference sequence). In DNA form, the CDR3 reads TGTGCCAGTAGTATACTCCTAGGTTCAGATACGCAGTATTTT. It is translated as CASSILLGSDTQYF.

V usage is TRBV14 and J usage is TRBJ2-5; 9 bases fit TRBD2. From germline, CDR1 is SGHDN and CDR2 FVKESK. The ends lost 1 base at V and 0 bases at J; junction bases unmatched: 6. The CDR3 covers 17 residues. CDR3 coding DNA: TGTGCCAGCAGCCAAGTTGGTAGCGGGGGATACCAAGAGACCCAGTACTTC. This translates into CASSQVGSGGYQETQYF.

This chain links TRBV5-1 with TRBJ1-1, with D maybe TRBD1 (6 bases). V lost 4 bases and J lost 0, with 13 bases in between. CDR1 and CDR2 (germline): SGHRS, YFSETQ. The CDR3 contains 15 residues. CDR3 protein: CASSPRTDLNTEAFF. The CDR3 region has the DNA TGCGCCAGCAGCCCCAGGACAGATTTGAACACTGAAGCTTTCTTT.

The chain employs TRBV2 and TRBJ2-1; D gene ambiguous. Trimming took 3 bases from V and 0 from J, leaving 9 bases between them. CDR3 length equals 15 residues. The germline CDR1 and CDR2 sequences are SNHLY and FYNNEI. The DNA of the CDR3 is TGTGCCAGCAGTGAGGTAGAGGCCTCCTACAATGAGCAGTTCTTC. It yields the protein CASSEVEASYNEQFF.

This chain's CDR3 is CASSRRRGYEQFF. CDR3 nucleotides: TGCGCCAGCAGCCGACGAAGGGGGTATGAGCAGTTCTTC. V usage is TRBV5-1 and J usage is TRBJ2-1; tentatively, D is TRBD1 (6 bases). The CDR3 has 13 residues. Germline loops: CDR1 SGHRS, CDR2 YFSETQ. The V end was cut by 4 bases, the J end by 8 bases, with 13 bases between.

The chain combines TRBV10-3 with TRBJ1-1; maybe TRBD1 (6 bases). Between the trimmed V and J ends, which lost 0 bases and 8 bases, there was a span of 13 bases. Germline CDR1 ENHRY, CDR2 SYGVKD. CDR3 length equals 14 residues. Here the CDR3 reads CAISESPSGGEAFF. The CDR3 coding sequence is TGTGCCATCAGTGAGTCGCCGTCGGGGGGCGAAGCTTTCTTT.

A single count supports this clone. The chain combines TRBV9 with TRBJ2-1; 8 bases match TRBD1. With 3 bases clipped from V and 0 bases from J, the junction kept 5 bases outside the gene matches. Germline assignment: CDR1 SGDLS and CDR2 YYNGEE. The CDR3 covers 16 residues. The chain's CDR3 is CASSDGTGGSYNEQFF. The CDR3 DNA is TGTGCCAGCAGCGACGGAACAGGGGGCTCCTACAATGAGCAGTTCTTC.

J is TRBJ2-1 and V is TRBV3-1 (or the pseudogene TRBV3-2); D is possibly TRBD2 (7 bases). V lost 3 bases, J lost 8 bases, and 11 bases lay in between. The CDR3 is 13 residues long. CDR1 LGHDT and CDR2 YNNKEL come from the germline V gene (reference sequence). The CDR3 sequence is CASSQLGGDEQFF. The CDR3 nucleotides are TGTGCCAGCAGCCAGTTAGGGGGGGATGAGCAGTTCTTC.

This clone was detected a few times. The chain employs TRBV3-1 (or the pseudogene TRBV3-2) and TRBJ2-5; 15 bases match TRBD2. Trimming removed 5 bases from V and 2 bases from J; junction bases left unmatched: 6. Germline CDR1 and CDR2: LGHDT and YNNKEL (reference sequence). The CDR3 sequence is 17 residues long. CDR3 loop: CASSNGLAGGEQETQYF. CDR3 nucleotide sequence: TGTGCCAGCAGCAACGGACTAGCGGGGGGGGAGCAAGAGACCCAGTACTTC.

The chain joins TRBV9 to TRBJ2-1, with D possibly matching TRBD1 (6 bases). The V end was cut by 2 bases, the J end by 8 bases, with 17 bases between. Germline assignment: CDR1 SGDLS and CDR2 YYNGEE. CDR3 length: 15 residues. The CDR3 DNA reads TGTGCCAGCAGCGTCGTGGGGGCCTTAGGGGATGAGCAGTTCTTC. This codes for CASSVVGALGDEQFF.

The gene calls are TRBV5-1 and TRBJ2-2; D uncertain. The CDR3 spans 14 residues. The germline gives CDR1 SGHRS, CDR2 YFSETQ. V lost 2 bases to trimming and J lost 6 bases, with 11 bases between them. CDR3 bases: TGCGCCAGCAGCTTCCGGGTCGTGTCCGGGGAGCTGTTTTTT. It is translated as CASSFRVVSGELFF.

A few counts support this clone. The rearrangement links TRBV3-1 (or the pseudogene TRBV3-2) to TRBJ2-2; D uncertain. Germline V gene data show CDR1 as LGHDT and CDR2 as YNNKEL (reference sequence). The CDR3 is made up of 16 amino acids. Trimming stripped 3 bases from V and 1 base from J, with 12 bases between. The CDR3 loop is CASSQSWQRNTGELFF. The DNA of the CDR3 is TGTGCCAGCAGCCAGTCTTGGCAGAGGAACACCGGGGAGCTGTTTTTT.

The genes are TRBV18 and TRBJ2-3; possibly TRBD1 for D (6 bases). Germline lookup yields CDR1 KGHSH and CDR2 LQKENI. This CDR3 is 16 amino acids long. Trimming cost V 3 bases and J 0 bases, with 13 bases left between them. The CDR3 DNA reads TGTGCCAGCTCACCGCAGGGGACACCTAGCACAGATACGCAGTATTTT. Translation: CASSPQGTPSTDTQYF. Looking up the rest from reference TRBV18 and TRBJ2-3 gives the full variable domain: NAGVMQNPRHLVRRRGQEARLRCSPMKGHSHVYWYRQLPEEGLKFMVYLQKENIIDESGMPKERFSAEFPKEGPSILRIQQVVRGDSAAYFCASSPQGTPSTDTQYFGPGTRLTVL.

J is TRBJ2-5 and V is TRBV13; D is undetermined. CDR3 length: 13 amino acids. Looked up from germline, CDR1 is PRHDT and CDR2 is FYEKMQ (reference sequence). Between the trimmed V and J ends, which lost 0 bases and 6 bases, there was a span of 8 bases. The CDR3 protein is CASSLGRYQTQYF. The CDR3 DNA reads as TGTGCCAGCAGCTTAGGCCGATACCAGACCCAGTACTTC.

V is TRBV19 and J is TRBJ2-2; D is unclear. The CDR3 runs to 14 residues. Germline V gene lookup returns CDR1 LNHDA and CDR2 SQIVND (reference sequence). Trimming pared 7 bases from V and 0 bases from J, leaving 9 bases between. CDR3 bases: TGTGCCAGTAAGCCCTTCGCGAACACCGGGGAGCTGTTTTTT. This gives the protein CASKPFANTGELFF.

This rearrangement joins TRBV7-9 to TRBJ2-7, with a tentative D call TRBD2 (6 bases). Germline V gives CDR1 SEHNR, CDR2 FQNEAQ (reference sequence). The CDR3 contains 15 residues. The V and J ends lost 1 base and 7 bases respectively, with 17 bases between them. The CDR3: CASSLGWGRELEQYF. The CDR3 bases are TGTGCCAGCAGCTTAGGCTGGGGTCGGGAGTTGGAGCAGTACTTC.

The chain uses TRBV29-1 and TRBJ1-2; D not resolved. This CDR3 spans 9 amino acids. Germline CDR1 SQVTM, CDR2 ANQGSEA. V was shortened by 7 bases and J by 6 bases, with 6 bases between the two germline ends. CDR3: CSATDGYTF. CDR3 nucleotides: TGCAGCGCCACAGATGGCTACACCTTC.

The CDR3 region is CASKGMAGATLYYGYTF. CDR3 coding DNA: TGTGCCAGCAAAGGGATGGCAGGCGCTACCCTCTACTATGGCTACACCTTC. The V call is TRBV2, the J call TRBJ1-2; D is ambiguous. V lost 7 bases to trimming and J lost 3 bases, with 24 bases between them. Germline CDR1 reads SNHLY; CDR2 reads FYNNEI. The CDR3 is made up of 17 amino acids.

V is TRBV6-2 or TRBV6-3 and J is TRBJ1-1; D ambiguous. V was shortened by 2 bases and J by 1 base, with 11 bases between the two germline ends. This CDR3 is built from 15 residues. Germline V gives CDR1 MNHEY, CDR2 SVGEGT. The CDR3: CASSYRGSGNTEAFF. CDR3 coding DNA: TGTGCCAGCAGTTACCGTGGGTCGGGGAACACTGAAGCTTTCTTT.

The genes are TRBV19 and TRBJ1-2; a possible D gene is TRBD1 (6 bases). V shed 6 bases and J shed 5 bases, with 13 bases lying between them. Per germline, CDR1 LNHDA and CDR2 SQIVND (reference sequence). The CDR3 sequence is 13 residues long. The CDR3 nucleotides are TGTGCCAGTAGACCAGGAGGGGGATATGGCTACACCTTC. Its translation is CASRPGGGYGYTF.

The chain couples TRBV18 to TRBJ2-5; D perhaps matches TRBD1 (5 bases). This CDR3 has 14 residues. Deletions cut 0 bases from V and 4 bases from J, with 9 bases between. Germline V lookup: CDR1 KGHSH, CDR2 LQKENI. CDR3 region: CASSPPGVGETQYF. Written as DNA, the CDR3 is TGTGCCAGCTCACCACCAGGGGTAGGAGAGACCCAGTACTTC.

The chain has TRBV7-9 and TRBJ2-6; D might be TRBD1 or TRBD2, each matching 5 bases. The CDR3 is 19 amino acids. V dropped 5 bases and J dropped 0 bases, with 20 bases sitting between them. The germline CDR1 and CDR2 sequences are SEHNR and FQNEAQ (reference sequence). CDR3 coding DNA: TGTGCCAGCAGCCAAGCCGGGGCAGGGATGAGCTCTGGGGCCAACGTCCTGACTTTC. Residues: CASSQAGAGMSSGANVLTF.

This clone was seen only a few times. The J gene is TRBJ1-2, the V gene TRBV5-4; D call uncertain. Trimming pared 5 bases from V and 5 bases from J, leaving 10 bases between. This CDR3 region has 12 residues. CDR1 SGHNT and CDR2 YYREEE come from the germline V gene (reference sequence). CDR3 nucleotide sequence: TGTGCCAGCAGTAGAACCGGTTATGGCTACACCTTC. Amino acids: CASSRTGYGYTF.

This clone was observed a handful of times. V and J are TRBV11-2 and TRBJ1-2; 7 bases line up with TRBD1. CDR1 is SGHAT and CDR2 is FQNNGV in the germline V gene. Trimming took 4 bases from V and 4 from J; bases not matched to a gene: 0. The CDR3 loop spans 12 amino acids. The CDR3 nucleotides are TGTGCCAGCAGCTCAGGGGGCTATGGCTACACCTTC. As protein: CASSSGGYGYTF.

The rearrangement links TRBV12-3 or TRBV12-4 to TRBJ2-7; possible D gene TRBD1, 6 bases. V was cut by 5 bases and J by 1 base, with 9 bases left in between. The CDR3 runs to 13 residues. CDR3 bases: TGTGCCAGCAGTGGGGACACTTCCTACGAGCAGTACTTC. It yields the protein CASSGDTSYEQYF.